The next 18 T cell receptor beta chains were all read from a single sample in a study of blood T cells in healthy people across ages. A J-beta primer mix and a sample-barcoded 5' primer were used in a second PCR of roughly 6 to 11 cycles. A single record per CDR3 protein comes from TCRdb applying MiXCR to the 5' RACE reads. Here the sample spans about 620,000 distinct CDR3 sequences, more than 20% being singletons. The sequenced sample was blood. The receptors here all came from a man in his sixties or seventies in good health.

This clonotype was seen a handful of times. The V gene is TRBV6-5, the J gene TRBJ1-3; D unclear. Germline lookup yields CDR1 MNHEY and CDR2 SVGAGI. V was pared by 2 bases and J by 0 bases, with 8 bases between. The CDR3 runs 15 residues. The CDR3 here is CASSYQPISGNTIYF. The CDR3 DNA follows: TGTGCCAGCAGTTACCAACCAATCTCTGGAAACACCATATATTTT.

This chain joins TRBV6-6 and TRBJ1-2; D ambiguous. The germline V gene encodes CDR1 MNHNY and CDR2 SVGAGI (reference sequence). The CDR3 consists of 12 residues. V lost 6 bases, J lost 6 bases, and 11 bases lay in between. The CDR3 region is CASSPGLNGYTF. The CDR3 bases are TGTGCCAGCAGCCCGGGCCTGAATGGCTACACCTTC.

This chain links TRBV20-1 with TRBJ1-4, with a possible D match to TRBD1 (5 bases). Germline lookup yields CDR1 DFQATT and CDR2 SNEGSKA (reference sequence). V lost 2 bases to trimming and J lost 7 bases, with 11 bases between them. The CDR3 length is 13 residues. The CDR3 loop is CSARTGAGEKLFF. The CDR3 region has the DNA TGCAGTGCTAGAACCGGGGCTGGTGAAAAACTGTTTTTT.

V gene TRBV7-9 combines with J gene TRBJ2-3; 10 bases are a match to TRBD2. The germline V gene has CDR1 SEHNR and CDR2 FQNEAQ (reference sequence). V shed 2 bases, J shed 4 bases, and the junction held 9 bases outside the gene matches. This CDR3 spans 17 amino acids. DNA of the CDR3: TGTGCCAGCAGCTTAAACATCCTAGCGGGAGTTGCAGATACGCAGTATTTT. Translating it yields CASSLNILAGVADTQYF.

The V gene is TRBV18, the J gene TRBJ2-7; 8 bases are a match to TRBD2. Germline assignment: CDR1 KGHSH and CDR2 LQKENI. The trim removed 3 bases at V and 2 bases at J, leaving 6 bases unmatched. The CDR3 totals 15 residues. In DNA, the CDR3 is TGTGCCAGCTCACCGGGACTAGGAGCCCCCTACGAGCAGTACTTC. Protein: CASSPGLGAPYEQYF.

This chain connects TRBV20-1 to TRBJ2-1; TRBD2 aligns across 12 bases. V shed 6 bases, J shed 2 bases, and the junction held 17 bases outside the gene matches. CDR3 length: 19 residues. Germline-derived CDR1 and CDR2 are DFQATT and SNEGSKA (reference sequence). The CDR3 reads CSASDGLAGKTRAYNEQFF. The CDR3 DNA reads TGCAGTGCCTCTGATGGACTAGCGGGAAAGACTCGGGCCTACAATGAGCAGTTCTTC.

The J gene is TRBJ1-2, the V gene TRBV6-2 or TRBV6-3; D may be TRBD1 (6 bases). Germline CDR1 is MNHEY and CDR2 is SVGEGT. The CDR3 has 15 amino acids. V was shortened by 6 bases and J by 5 bases, with 19 bases between the two germline ends. The CDR3 spells CASRPVGQTTYGYTF. DNA of the CDR3: TGTGCCAGCAGGCCGGTCGGACAGACTACTTATGGCTACACCTTC.

This clonotype was seen only a few times. J is TRBJ2-5 and V is TRBV4-2, with D uncertain. The CDR3 totals 14 residues. Germline V lookup: CDR1 LGHNA, CDR2 YNFKEQ. V was clipped by 0 bases and J by 4 bases, with 9 bases between them. CDR3: CASSQDSAGETQYF. The CDR3 nucleotides read TGTGCCAGCAGCCAAGACTCAGCAGGAGAGACCCAGTACTTC.

This clonotype was seen a handful of times. This sequence joins TRBV9 and TRBJ1-6, with D perhaps TRBD1 (6 bases). CDR1 is SGDLS, CDR2 YYNGEE, per germline. The V and J ends lost 1 base and 7 bases respectively, with 9 bases between them. CDR3 length: 14 residues. CDR3 nucleotides: TGTGCCAGCAGCGTAAAGGGGGGGAATTCACCCCTCCACTTT. As protein: CASSVKGGNSPLHF.

V gene TRBV4-1 combines with J gene TRBJ2-1; 7 bases match TRBD2. The CDR3 is 15 residues long. The germline CDR1 and CDR2 sequences are MGHRA and YSYEKL. J gave up 1 base and V 4 bases, and 4 bases lay outside the gene matches. CDR3 sequence: CASSPAGESYNEQFF. The CDR3 DNA reads TGCGCCAGCAGCCCGGCGGGAGAGTCCTACAATGAGCAGTTCTTC.

This clonotype has more than one count but fewer than ten. The V call is TRBV7-2, the J call TRBJ1-1; TRBD1 is a possible D gene (5 bases). The CDR3 consists of 14 residues. Trimming took 2 bases from V and 0 from J, leaving 7 bases between them. CDR1 is SGHTA, CDR2 FQGNSA, per germline. The CDR3 DNA follows: TGTGCCAGCAGCTTACAGACAGTGAACACTGAAGCTTTCTTT. Translation gives CASSLQTVNTEAFF.

This clonotype was counted between two and nine times. The J gene is TRBJ1-4, the V gene TRBV27, with D hard to call. The CDR3 has 18 residues. V was trimmed by 2 bases and J by 8 bases, leaving 24 bases between them. Germline V gives CDR1 MNHEY, CDR2 SMNVEV (reference sequence). The CDR3 DNA follows: TGTGCCAGCAGTTTAACTTTCCTACGGCAGACAAAGCAGGAAAAACTGTTTTTT. Translated: CASSLTFLRQTKQEKLFF.

This clonotype was picked up many times. The J gene is TRBJ2-5, the V gene TRBV28, with D tentatively TRBD1 or TRBD2 (5 bases each). This CDR3 has 15 residues. Germline values: CDR1 MDHEN, CDR2 SYDVKM. The V end was cut by 2 bases, the J end by 5 bases, with 15 bases between. CDR3 bases: TGTGCCAGCAGTTTAGGGGACCTCCAAAGGGAGACCCAGTACTTC. It encodes CASSLGDLQRETQYF.

The rearrangement joins TRBV20-1 to TRBJ2-4, with 9 bases matching TRBD1. The CDR3 length is 17 residues. Germline V gene lookup returns CDR1 DFQATT and CDR2 SNEGSKA (reference sequence). The junction had 11 bases not matched to a gene; V was cut back by 1 base and J by 4 bases. As DNA, the CDR3 is TGCAGTGCTAGAGGCCCCCCCCGGGGGACAGGGAAAAACATTCAGTACTTC. Protein product: CSARGPPRGTGKNIQYF.

The V gene is TRBV11-2, the J gene TRBJ2-5, with D perhaps TRBD2 (5 bases). The V gene lost 5 bases and the J gene lost 3 bases, with 16 bases spanning the gap. This CDR3 spans 15 amino acids. Germline V gene lookup returns CDR1 SGHAT and CDR2 FQNNGV. The CDR3 nucleotides read TGTGCCAGCAGCAAAGAAGGGAGTAAGGAAGAGACCCAGTACTTC. Amino acid sequence: CASSKEGSKEETQYF.

The chain links TRBV20-1 to TRBJ2-1; 8 nucleotides agree with TRBD2. V was pared by 5 bases and J by 10 bases, with 22 bases of the junction left unmatched. Germline V gives CDR1 DFQATT, CDR2 SNEGSKA (reference sequence). The CDR3 is 17 residues long. CDR3 sequence reads: CSAPSSPGTRNRREQFF. In DNA form, the CDR3 reads TGCAGTGCTCCCTCGTCTCCCGGGACTAGAAACAGAAGGGAGCAGTTCTTC.

This clonotype was detected a few times. The chain combines TRBV6-2 or TRBV6-3 with TRBJ2-5; D ambiguous. V lost 2 bases and J lost 2, with 12 bases in between. CDR1 is MNHEY and CDR2 is SVGEGT in the germline V gene. CDR3 size: 15 residues. CDR3 in DNA: TGTGCCAGCAGTTACGGAGTAGCAGATCAAGAGACCCAGTACTTC. Translation: CASSYGVADQETQYF.

This clonotype appeared a few times. The junction departs from germline at one end; a sequencing error may be responsible. The J gene is TRBJ1-2, the V gene TRBV6-5; D is possibly TRBD1 (5 bases). Germline lookup yields CDR1 MNHEY and CDR2 SVGAGI. This CDR3 is 14 amino acids long. The CDR3 sequence is CASSNRPWDYGHTF. The CDR3 bases are TGTGCCAGCAGTAACAGGCCTTGGGACTATGGCCACACCTTC.